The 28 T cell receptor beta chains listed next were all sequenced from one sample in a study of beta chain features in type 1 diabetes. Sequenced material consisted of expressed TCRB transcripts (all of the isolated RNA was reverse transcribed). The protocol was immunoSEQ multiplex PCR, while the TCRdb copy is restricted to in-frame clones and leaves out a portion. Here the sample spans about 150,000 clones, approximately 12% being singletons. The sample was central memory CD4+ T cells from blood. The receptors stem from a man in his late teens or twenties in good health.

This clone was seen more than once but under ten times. CDR3: CASSPDRSSKGGYTF. CDR3 DNA sequence: TGTGCCAGCTCCCCAGACAGATCCAGTAAAGGAGGCTACACCTTC. This chain joins TRBV18 and TRBJ1-2; TRBD1 is a possible D gene (5 bases). V was pared by 6 bases and J by 8 bases, with 22 bases between. The germline CDR1 and CDR2 sequences are KGHSH and LQKENI. The CDR3 runs 15 residues.

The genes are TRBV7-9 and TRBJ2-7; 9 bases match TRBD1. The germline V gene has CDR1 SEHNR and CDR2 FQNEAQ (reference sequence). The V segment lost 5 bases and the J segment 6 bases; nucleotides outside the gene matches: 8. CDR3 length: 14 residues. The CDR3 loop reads CASSLRQGVGEQYF. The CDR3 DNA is TGTGCCAGCAGCCTTCGACAGGGGGTTGGCGAGCAGTACTTC.

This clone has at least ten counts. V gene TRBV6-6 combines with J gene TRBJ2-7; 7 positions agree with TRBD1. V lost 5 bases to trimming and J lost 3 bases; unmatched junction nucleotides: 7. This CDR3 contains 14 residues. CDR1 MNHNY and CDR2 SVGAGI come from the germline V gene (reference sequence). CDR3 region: CASSPSTGSYEQYF. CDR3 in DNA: TGTGCCAGCAGTCCATCGACAGGGAGCTACGAGCAGTACTTC.

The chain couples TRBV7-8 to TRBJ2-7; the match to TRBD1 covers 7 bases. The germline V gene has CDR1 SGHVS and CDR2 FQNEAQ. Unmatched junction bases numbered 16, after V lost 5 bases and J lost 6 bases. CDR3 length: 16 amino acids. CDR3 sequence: CASSPPSAQGRSEQYF. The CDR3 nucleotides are TGTGCCAGCAGCCCCCCCAGCGCACAGGGGCGTAGCGAGCAGTACTTC.

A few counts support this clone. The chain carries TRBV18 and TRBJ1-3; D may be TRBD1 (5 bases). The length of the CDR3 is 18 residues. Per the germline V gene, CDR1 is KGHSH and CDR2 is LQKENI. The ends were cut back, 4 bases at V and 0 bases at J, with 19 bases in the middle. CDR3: CASSRDLLGKSSGNTIYF. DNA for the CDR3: TGTGCCAGCTCACGGGACTTATTAGGAAAAAGCTCTGGAAACACCATATATTTT.

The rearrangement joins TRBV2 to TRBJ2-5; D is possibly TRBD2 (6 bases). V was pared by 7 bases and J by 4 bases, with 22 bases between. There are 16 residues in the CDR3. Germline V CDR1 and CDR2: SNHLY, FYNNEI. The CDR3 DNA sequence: TGTGCCAGCAACCGGGGGAAACTCCCCTTCGGAGAGACCCAGTACTTC. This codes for CASNRGKLPFGETQYF.

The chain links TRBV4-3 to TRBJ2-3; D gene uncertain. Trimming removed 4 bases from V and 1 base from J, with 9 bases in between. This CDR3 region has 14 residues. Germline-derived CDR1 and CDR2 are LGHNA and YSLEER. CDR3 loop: CASSLESGTDTQYF. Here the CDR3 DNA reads TGCGCCAGCAGCCTAGAGAGTGGCACAGATACGCAGTATTTT.

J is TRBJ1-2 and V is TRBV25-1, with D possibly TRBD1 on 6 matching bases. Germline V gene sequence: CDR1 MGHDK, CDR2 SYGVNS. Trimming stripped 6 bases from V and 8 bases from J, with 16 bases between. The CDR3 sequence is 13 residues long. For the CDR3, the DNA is TGTGCCAGCAGGGACTCGGACAGTACAGGCTACACCTTC. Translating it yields CASRDSDSTGYTF.

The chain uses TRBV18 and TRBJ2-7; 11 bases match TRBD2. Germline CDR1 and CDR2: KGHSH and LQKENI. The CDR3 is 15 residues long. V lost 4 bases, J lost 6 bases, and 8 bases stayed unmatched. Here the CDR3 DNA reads TGTGCCAGCTCACTGGCCCCACTAGCGGGAGTCGAGCAGTACTTC. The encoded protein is CASSLAPLAGVEQYF.

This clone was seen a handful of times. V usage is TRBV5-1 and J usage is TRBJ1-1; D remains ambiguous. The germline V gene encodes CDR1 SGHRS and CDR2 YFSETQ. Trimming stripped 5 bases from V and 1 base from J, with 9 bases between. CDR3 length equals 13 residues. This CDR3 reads CASSLERNTEAFF. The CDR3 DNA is TGCGCCAGCAGTTTAGAGCGGAACACTGAAGCTTTCTTT.

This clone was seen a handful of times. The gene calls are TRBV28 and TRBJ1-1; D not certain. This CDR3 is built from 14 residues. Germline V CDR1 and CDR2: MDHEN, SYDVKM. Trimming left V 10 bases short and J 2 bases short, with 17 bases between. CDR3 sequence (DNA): TGTGCCACCAACCTCGCAGGCACAAACACTGAAGCTTTCTTT. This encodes CATNLAGTNTEAFF.

The CDR3 bases are TGTGCAAGTCGCCTCACCCGCAACGAGCAGTTCTTC. The encoded protein is CASRLTRNEQFF. This chain connects TRBV12-2 to TRBJ2-1. TRBV12-2 is a pseudogene segment. The CDR3 has 12 residues.

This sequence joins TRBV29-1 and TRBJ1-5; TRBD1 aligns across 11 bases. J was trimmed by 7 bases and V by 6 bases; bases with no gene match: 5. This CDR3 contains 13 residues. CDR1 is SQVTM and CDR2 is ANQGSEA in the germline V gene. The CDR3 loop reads CSVGTGGGQPQHF. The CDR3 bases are TGCAGCGTCGGGACAGGGGGGGGACAGCCCCAGCATTTT.

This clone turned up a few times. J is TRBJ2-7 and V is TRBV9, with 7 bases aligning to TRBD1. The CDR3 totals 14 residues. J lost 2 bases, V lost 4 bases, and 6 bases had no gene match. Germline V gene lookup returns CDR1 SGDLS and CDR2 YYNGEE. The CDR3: CASSRQGQPYEQYF. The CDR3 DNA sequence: TGTGCCAGCAGCCGGCAGGGACAGCCCTACGAGCAGTACTTC.

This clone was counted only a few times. The CDR3 loop is CASSLEGGPYYEQYF. CDR3 sequence (DNA): TGTGCCAGCAGCTTAGAGGGGGGGCCCTACTACGAGCAGTACTTC. The chain is built from TRBV7-2 and TRBJ2-7, with D perhaps TRBD2 (7 bases). Germline V CDR1 and CDR2: SGHTA, FQGNSA. V was clipped by 1 base and J by 3 bases, with 13 bases between them. This CDR3 has 15 amino acids.

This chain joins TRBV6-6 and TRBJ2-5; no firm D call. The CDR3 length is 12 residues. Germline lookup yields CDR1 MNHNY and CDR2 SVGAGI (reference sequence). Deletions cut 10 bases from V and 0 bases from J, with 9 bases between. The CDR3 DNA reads TGTGCCACGGGCCGGCACCAAGAGACCCAGTACTTC. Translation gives CATGRHQETQYF.

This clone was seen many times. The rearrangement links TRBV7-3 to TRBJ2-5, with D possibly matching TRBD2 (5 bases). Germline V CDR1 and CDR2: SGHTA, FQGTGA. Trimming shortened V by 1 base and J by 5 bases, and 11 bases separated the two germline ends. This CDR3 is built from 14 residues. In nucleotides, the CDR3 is TGTGCCAGCAGCTTAAACCTAGCTGGGGAGACCCAGTACTTC. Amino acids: CASSLNLAGETQYF.

In DNA form, the CDR3 reads TGTGCCAGCAGCTCCCGGATGAACACTGAAGCTTTCTTT. Its protein product is CASSSRMNTEAFF. This chain links TRBV7-8 with TRBJ1-1, with D uncertain. Germline assignment: CDR1 SGHVS and CDR2 FQNEAQ. V lost 4 bases, J lost 0 bases, and 6 bases lay in between. The CDR3 runs to 13 residues. The variable domain in full, completed from reference TRBV7-8 and TRBJ1-1, reads GAGVSQSPRYKVAKRGQDVALRCDPISGHVSLFWYQQALGQGPEFLTYFQNEAQLDKSGLPSDRFFAERPEGSVSTLKIQRTQQEDSAVYLCASSSRMNTEAFFGQGTRLTVV.

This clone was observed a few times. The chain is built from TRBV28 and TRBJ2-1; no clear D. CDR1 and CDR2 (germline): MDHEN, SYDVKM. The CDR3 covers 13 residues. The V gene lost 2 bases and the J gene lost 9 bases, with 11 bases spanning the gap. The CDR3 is CASSLPGRREQFF. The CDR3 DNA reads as TGTGCCAGCAGTTTACCCGGACGTCGTGAGCAGTTCTTC.

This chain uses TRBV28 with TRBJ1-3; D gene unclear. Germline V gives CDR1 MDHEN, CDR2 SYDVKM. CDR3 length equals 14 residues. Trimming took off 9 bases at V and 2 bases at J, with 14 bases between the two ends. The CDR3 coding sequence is TGTGCCAGTGACTCACCGGGAACTGGAAACACCATATATTTT. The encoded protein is CASDSPGTGNTIYF.

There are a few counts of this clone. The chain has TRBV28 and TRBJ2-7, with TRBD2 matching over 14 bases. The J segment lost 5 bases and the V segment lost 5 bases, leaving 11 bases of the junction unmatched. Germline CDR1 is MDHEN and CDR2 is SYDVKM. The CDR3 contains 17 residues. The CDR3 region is CASSRDSGLAGGDEQYF. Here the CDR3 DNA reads TGTGCCAGCAGTCGCGACTCCGGACTAGCGGGAGGAGACGAGCAGTACTTC. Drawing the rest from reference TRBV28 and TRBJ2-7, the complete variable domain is DVKVTQSSRYLVKRTGEKVFLECVQDMDHENMFWYRQDPGLGLRLIYFSYDVKMKEKGDIPEGYSVSREKKERFSLILESASTNQTSMYLCASSRDSGLAGGDEQYFGPGTRLTVT.

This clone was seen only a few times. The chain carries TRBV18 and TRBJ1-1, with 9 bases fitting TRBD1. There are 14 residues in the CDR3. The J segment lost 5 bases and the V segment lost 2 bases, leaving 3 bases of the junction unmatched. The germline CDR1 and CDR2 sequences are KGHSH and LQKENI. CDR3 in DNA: TGTGCCAGCTCACCAAGGGACAGGGCAACTGAAGCTTTCTTT. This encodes CASSPRDRATEAFF.

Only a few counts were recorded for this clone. The CDR3 DNA reads as TGTGCCATCAGTGACTCGGCGGGGGCCGGGGAGCAGTTCTTC. Residues: CAISDSAGAGEQFF. This chain uses TRBV10-3 with TRBJ2-1; maybe TRBD2 (7 bases). CDR3 length: 14 amino acids. The germline CDR1 and CDR2 sequences are ENHRY and SYGVKD. Trimming took off 3 bases at V and 10 bases at J, with 16 bases between the two ends.

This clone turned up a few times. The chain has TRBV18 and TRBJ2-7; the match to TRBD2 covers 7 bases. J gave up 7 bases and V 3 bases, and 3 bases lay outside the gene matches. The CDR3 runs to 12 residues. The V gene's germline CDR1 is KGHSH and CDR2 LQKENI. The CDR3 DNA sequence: TGTGCCAGCTCACCGGCGGGGGATGAGCAGTACTTC. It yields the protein CASSPAGDEQYF.

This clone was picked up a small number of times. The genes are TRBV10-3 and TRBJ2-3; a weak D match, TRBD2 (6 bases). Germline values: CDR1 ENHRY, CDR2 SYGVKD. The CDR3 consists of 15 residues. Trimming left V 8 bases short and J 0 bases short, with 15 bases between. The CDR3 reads CAIRKRDSSTDTQYF. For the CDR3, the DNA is TGTGCCATCCGAAAACGGGACTCTAGCACAGATACGCAGTATTTT.

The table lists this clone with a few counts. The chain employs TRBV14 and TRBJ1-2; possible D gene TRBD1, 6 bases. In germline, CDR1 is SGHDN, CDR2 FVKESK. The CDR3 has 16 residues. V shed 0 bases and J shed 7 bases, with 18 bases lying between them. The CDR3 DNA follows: TGTGCCAGCAGCCAAGACTTGACGTACAGGGTACGTGGCTACACCTTC. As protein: CASSQDLTYRVRGYTF.

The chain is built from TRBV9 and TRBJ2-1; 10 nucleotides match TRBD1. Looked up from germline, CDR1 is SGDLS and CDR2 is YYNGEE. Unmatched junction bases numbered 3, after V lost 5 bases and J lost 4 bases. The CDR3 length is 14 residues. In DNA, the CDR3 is TGTGCCAGCAGTCGGGACAGGGGTTACAATGAGCAGTTCTTC. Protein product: CASSRDRGYNEQFF. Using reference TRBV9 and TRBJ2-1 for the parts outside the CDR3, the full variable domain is DSGVTQTPKHLITATGQRVTLRCSPRSGDLSVYWYQQSLDQGLQFLIQYYNGEERAKGNILERFSAQQFPDLHSELNLSSLELGDSALYFCASSRDRGYNEQFFGPGTRLTVL.

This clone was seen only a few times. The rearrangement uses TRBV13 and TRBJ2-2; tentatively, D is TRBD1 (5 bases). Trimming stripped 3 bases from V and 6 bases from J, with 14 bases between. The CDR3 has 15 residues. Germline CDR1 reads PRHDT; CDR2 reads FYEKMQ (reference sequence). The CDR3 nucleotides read TGTGCCAGCAGCTTCTTCAGGGCAGGCTCCGGGGAGCTGTTTTTT. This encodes CASSFFRAGSGELFF. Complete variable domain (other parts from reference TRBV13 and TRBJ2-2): AAGVIQSPRHLIKEKRETATLKCYPIPRHDTVYWYQQGPGQDPQFLISFYEKMQSDKGSIPDRFSAQQFSDYHSELNMSSLELGDSALYFCASSFFRAGSGELFFGEGSRLTVL.